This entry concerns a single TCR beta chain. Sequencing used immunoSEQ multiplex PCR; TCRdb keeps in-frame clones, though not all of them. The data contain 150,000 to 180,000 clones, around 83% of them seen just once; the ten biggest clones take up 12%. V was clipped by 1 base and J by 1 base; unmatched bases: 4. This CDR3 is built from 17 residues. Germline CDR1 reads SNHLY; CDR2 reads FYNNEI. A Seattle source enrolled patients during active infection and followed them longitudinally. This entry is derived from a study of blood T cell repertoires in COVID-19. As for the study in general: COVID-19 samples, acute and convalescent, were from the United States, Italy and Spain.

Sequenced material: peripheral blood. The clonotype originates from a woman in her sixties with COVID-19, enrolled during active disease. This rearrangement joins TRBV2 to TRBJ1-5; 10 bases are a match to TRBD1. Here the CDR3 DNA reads TGTGCCAGCAGTGAAGAGACAGGGGGCCTGAGCAATCAGCCCCAGCATTTT. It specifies CASSEETGGLSNQPQHF.